The clone carrying this T cell receptor beta chain was recorded at least ten times. Antigen unknown. From blood, roughly 220-550 ng of genomic DNA served as TRB template. This CDR3 is 12 amino acids long. CDR1 and CDR2 (germline): PRHDT, FYEKMQ (reference sequence). V was cut by 10 bases and J by 0 bases, with 10 bases left in between. The sample is drawn from a study of T and B cells in COVID-19 patients. Study observations and caveats: Patients with COVID-19 reportedly showed strongly skewed T cell receptor beta variable and joining gene usage.

BIOMED2 TRB-A/B primer pools were used in multiplex TRB PCR. TCRdb passed the multiplex PCR reads through MiXCR, listing each CDR3 protein once. The table records more than 9,500 distinct CDR3 sequences, about 31% of them present only once. J is TRBJ2-7 and V is TRBV13, with a weak D call TRBD1 (5 bases). The source of this sequence is a human donor who had recovered from COVID-19. What was sequenced was blood. The CDR3 sequence: CATGQSSYEQYF. As DNA, the CDR3 is TGTGCCACAGGGCAAAGCTCCTACGAGCAGTACTTC.